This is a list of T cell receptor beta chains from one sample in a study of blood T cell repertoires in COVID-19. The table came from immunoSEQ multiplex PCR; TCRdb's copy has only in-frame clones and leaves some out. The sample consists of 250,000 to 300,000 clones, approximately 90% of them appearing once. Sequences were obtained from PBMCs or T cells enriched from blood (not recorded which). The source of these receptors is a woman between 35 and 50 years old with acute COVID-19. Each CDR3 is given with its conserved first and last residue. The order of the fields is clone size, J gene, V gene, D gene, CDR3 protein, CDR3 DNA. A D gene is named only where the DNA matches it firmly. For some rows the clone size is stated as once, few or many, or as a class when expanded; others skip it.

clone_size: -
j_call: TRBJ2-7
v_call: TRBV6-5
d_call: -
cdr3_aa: CASSYRQGTAYEQYF
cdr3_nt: TGTGCCAGCAGTTACCGCCAGGGTACCGCCTACGAGCAGTACTTC

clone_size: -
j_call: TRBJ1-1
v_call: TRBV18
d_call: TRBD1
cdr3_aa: CASRQGTNTEAFF
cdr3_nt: TGTGCCAGCCGACAGGGAACTAACACTGAAGCTTTCTTT

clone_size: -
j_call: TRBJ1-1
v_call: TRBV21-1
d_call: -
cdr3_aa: CASSKARQGAEAFF
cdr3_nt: TGTGCCAGCAGCAAAGCGCGACAGGGGGCTGAAGCTTTCTTT

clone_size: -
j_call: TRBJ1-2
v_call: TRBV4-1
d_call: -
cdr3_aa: CASSQGAGSYGYTF
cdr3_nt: TGCGCCAGCAGCCAAGGCGCCGGGTCCTATGGCTACACCTTC

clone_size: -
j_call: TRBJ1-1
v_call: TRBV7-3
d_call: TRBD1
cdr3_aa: CASSSLHRDRLNTEAFF
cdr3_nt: TGTGCCAGCAGCTCACTCCACCGGGACAGGTTGAACACTGAAGCTTTCTTT

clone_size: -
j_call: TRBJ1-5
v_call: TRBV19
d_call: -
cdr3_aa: CASSTVGGQPQHF
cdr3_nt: TGTGCCAGTAGTACCGTCGGGGGTCAGCCCCAGCATTTT

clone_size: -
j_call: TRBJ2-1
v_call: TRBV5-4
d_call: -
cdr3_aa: CASSLAGGSSSYNEQFF
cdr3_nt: TGTGCCAGCAGCTTGGCCGGCGGGTCGAGCTCCTACAATGAGCAGTTCTTC

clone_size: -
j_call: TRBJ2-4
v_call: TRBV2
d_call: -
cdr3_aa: CASKYALAAKNIQYF
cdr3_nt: TGTGCCAGCAAGTACGCCCTAGCGGCCAAAAACATTCAGTACTTC

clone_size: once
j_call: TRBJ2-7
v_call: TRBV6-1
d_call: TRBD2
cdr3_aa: CASSEKWGGNEQYF
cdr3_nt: TGTGCCAGCAGTGAAAAGTGGGGGGGGAACGAGCAGTACTTC

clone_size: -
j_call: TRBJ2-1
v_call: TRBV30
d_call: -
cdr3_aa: CAWRRGRASAGNNEQFF
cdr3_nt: TGTGCCTGGAGAAGGGGGAGGGCCTCAGCGGGCAACAATGAGCAGTTCTTC

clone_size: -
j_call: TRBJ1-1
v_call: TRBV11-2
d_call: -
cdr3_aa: CASSRSGTPNTEAFF
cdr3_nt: TGTGCCAGCAGCAGGTCTGGGACACCGAACACTGAAGCTTTCTTT

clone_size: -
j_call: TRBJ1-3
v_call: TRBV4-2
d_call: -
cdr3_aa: CASSVEAGVSGNTIYF
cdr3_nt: TGTGCCAGCAGCGTCGAGGCCGGGGTCTCTGGAAACACCATATATTTT

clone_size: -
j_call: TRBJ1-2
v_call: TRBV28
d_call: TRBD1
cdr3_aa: CASSQTGGNVYGYTF
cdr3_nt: TGTGCCAGCAGTCAGACAGGGGGCAACGTCTATGGCTACACCTTC

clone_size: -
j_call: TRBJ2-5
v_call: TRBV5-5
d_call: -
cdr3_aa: CASSLEREQTQYF
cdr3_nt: TGTGCCAGCAGCTTGGAACGGGAGCAGACCCAGTACTTC

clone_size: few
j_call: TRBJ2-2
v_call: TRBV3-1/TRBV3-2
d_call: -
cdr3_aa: CASSQVSPTGELFF
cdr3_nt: TGTGCCAGCAGCCAAGTCTCCCCCACCGGGGAGCTGTTTTTT